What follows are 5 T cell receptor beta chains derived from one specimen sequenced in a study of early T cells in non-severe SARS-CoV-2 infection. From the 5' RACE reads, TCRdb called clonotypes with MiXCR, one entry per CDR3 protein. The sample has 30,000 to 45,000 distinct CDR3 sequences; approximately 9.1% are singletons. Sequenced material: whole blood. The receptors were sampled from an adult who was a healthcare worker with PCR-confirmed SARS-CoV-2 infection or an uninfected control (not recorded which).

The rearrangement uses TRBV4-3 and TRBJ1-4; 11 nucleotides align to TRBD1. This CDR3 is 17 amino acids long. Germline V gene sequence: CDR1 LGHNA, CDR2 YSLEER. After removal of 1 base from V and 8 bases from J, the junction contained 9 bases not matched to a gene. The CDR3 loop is CASSQGTGGRGGEKLFF. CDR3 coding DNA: TGCGCCAGCAGCCAAGGGACAGGGGGCAGGGGAGGAGAAAAACTGTTTTTT.

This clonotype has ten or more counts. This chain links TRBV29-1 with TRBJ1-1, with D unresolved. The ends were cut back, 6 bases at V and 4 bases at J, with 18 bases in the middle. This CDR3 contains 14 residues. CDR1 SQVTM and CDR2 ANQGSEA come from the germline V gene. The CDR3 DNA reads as TGCAGCGTCCAAGCCCCGCTTGGAGGCACTGAAGCTTTCTTT. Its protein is CSVQAPLGGTEAFF.

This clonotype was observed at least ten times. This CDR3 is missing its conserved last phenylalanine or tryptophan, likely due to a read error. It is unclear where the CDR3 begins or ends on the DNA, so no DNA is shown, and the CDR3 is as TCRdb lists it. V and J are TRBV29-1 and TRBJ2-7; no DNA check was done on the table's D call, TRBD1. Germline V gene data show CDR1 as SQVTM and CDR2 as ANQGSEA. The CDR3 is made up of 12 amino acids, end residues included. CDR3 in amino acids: CSVDQRQPQRRG.

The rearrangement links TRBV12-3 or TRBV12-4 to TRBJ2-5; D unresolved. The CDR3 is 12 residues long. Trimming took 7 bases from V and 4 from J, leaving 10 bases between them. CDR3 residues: CASTAVGETQYF. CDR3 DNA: TGTGCCAGCACCGCTGTAGGAGAGACCCAGTACTTC.

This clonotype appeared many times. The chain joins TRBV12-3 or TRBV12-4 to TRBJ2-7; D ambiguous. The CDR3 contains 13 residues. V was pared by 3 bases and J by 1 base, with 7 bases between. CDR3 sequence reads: CASSFMGSYEQYF. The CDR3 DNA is TGTGCCAGCAGTTTTATGGGGTCCTACGAGCAGTACTTC.